The source of this TCR beta chain is a study of blood T cell repertoires in COVID-19. Study as a whole: There were acute and convalescent COVID-19 samples, and they came from the United States, Italy and Spain. PBMCs, B-cell-depleted T cells, or T cells provided the cDNA or gDNA that made up the material.

The table lists this clone with many counts. Authors' analysis steps: Amplification from reference gene primers served as the basis for estimated nucleated cell counts. The table came from immunoSEQ multiplex PCR; TCRdb's copy has only in-frame clones and leaves some out. V, J and clone size were drawn from that table, and D and trimming were deduced from the DNA. The table records about 90,000 clones, approximately 78% of them present only once. Germline V gene lookup returns CDR1 SGHRS and CDR2 YFSETQ. Losses at the gene ends were 1 base for V and 0 bases for J; bases not matched to a gene: 2. The CDR3 contains 15 residues.

The sequence was collected from a human donor in a cohort sampled during active COVID-19. The chain is built from TRBV5-1 and TRBJ2-5; TRBD2 aligns across 8 bases. Sequenced sample: peripheral blood. The CDR3 reads CASSLSGGYQETQYF. The CDR3 DNA reads as TGCGCCAGCAGCTTGTCGGGGGGGTACCAAGAGACCCAGTACTTC.